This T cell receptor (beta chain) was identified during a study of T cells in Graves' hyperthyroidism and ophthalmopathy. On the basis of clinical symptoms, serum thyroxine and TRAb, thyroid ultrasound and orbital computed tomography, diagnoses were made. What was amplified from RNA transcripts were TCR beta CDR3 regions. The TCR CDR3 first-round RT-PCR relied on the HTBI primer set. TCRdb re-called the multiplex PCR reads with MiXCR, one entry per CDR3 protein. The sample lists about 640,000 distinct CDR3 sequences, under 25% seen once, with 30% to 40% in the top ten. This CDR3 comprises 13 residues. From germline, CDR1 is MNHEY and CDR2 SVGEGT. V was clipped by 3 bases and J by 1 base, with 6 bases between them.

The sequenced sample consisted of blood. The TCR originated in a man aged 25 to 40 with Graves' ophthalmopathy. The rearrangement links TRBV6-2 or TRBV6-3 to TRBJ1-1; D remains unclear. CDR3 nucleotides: TGTGCCAGCAGTTATCCAGAGAACACTGAAGCTTTCTTT. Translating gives CASSYPENTEAFF.